These T cell receptor beta chains were read from a single sample in a study of CD8+ T cells in alopecia areata. The table came from immunoSEQ multiplex PCR; TCRdb's copy has only in-frame clones and leaves some out. The sample shows around 29,000 clones, approximately 80% of them seen only once. Specimen: NKG2D-low CD8+ T cells sorted from blood. These receptor sequences come from a human donor with alopecia areata. The CDR3 runs from the conserved cysteine through the conserved F or W. Expanded clones get a size class; other rows say once, few or many, or leave the size out.

V | length | size | CDR3
TRBV27 | 11 | . | CASTSGFEQFF
TRBV13 | 16 | . | CASSPPTSGSTDTQYF
TRBV7-9 | 15 | . | CASSLLTGPNTEAFF
TRBV7-2 | 15 | . | CASSFFPGLQETQYF
TRBV4-1 | 14 | once | CASSQELGTDTQYF
TRBV28 | 15 | few | CASTPRDRATDTQYF
TRBV7-9 | 11 | . | CASSYRETQYF
TRBV23-1 | 15 | . | CASLRGGGTNYGYTF
TRBV5-1 | 16 | . | CASSYDLTSGRDKLFF
TRBV27 | 13 | . | CASSGLDTDTQYF
TRBV5-8 | 14 | . | CASSELAGADTQYF
TRBV6-1 | 15 | once | CASSEGAGGINEQFF
TRBV5-4 | 11 | few | CASSSSYEQYF
TRBV29-1 | 16 | . | CSVDLLTSPTYNEQFF
TRBV29-1 | 10 | . | CSVVGHEQYF
TRBV7-9 | 12 | . | CASSPQNYEQYF
TRBV30 | 14 | . | CAWSSTWASYGYTF
TRBV6-1 | 15 | . | CASSELAGSYNEQFF
TRBV7-9 | 15 | once | CASSPGTGDLDTQYF
TRBV7-2 | 19 | few | CASSLPADLTGGLTDTQYF
TRBV7-2 | 13 | few | CASSFFANEKLFF
TRBV19 | 14 | few | CASTKGGEMETQYF
TRBV15 | 14 | . | CATSYVTGGQPQHF
TRBV19 | 15 | . | CASGTGISGANVLTF
TRBV29-1 | 13 | . | CSVTSTEYYGYTF
TRBV7-9 | 14 | . | CASSLAVNGREQFF
TRBV27 | 14 | . | CASSPSENSYEQYF
TRBV4-1 | 12 | . | CASSQELETQYF
TRBV7-9 | 12 | . | CASSTGTNEQYF
TRBV10-3 | 15 | few | CAISPGTGAYGEQYF
TRBV23-1 | 17 | . | CASSQSRDRGNSYEQYF
TRBV27 | 15 | . | CASSSTSGNTGELFF
TRBV29-1 | 12 | . | CSVESSNETQYF
TRBV30 | 12 | . | CAGWDSSYEQYF
TRBV13 | 15 | . | CASSLGGSSYNEQFF
TRBV4-1 | 13 | . | CASSQGQGLEQFF
TRBV4-1 | 14 | . | CASSQEVLSYEQYF
TRBV7-8 | 17 | . | CASSLGPGTGIGETQYF
TRBV7-9 | 16 | . | CASSPATGGIWNEQFF
TRBV9 | 16 | . | CASSIEATRPANIQYF
TRBV4-3 | 15 | . | CASSPGGVGNQPQHF
TRBV25-1 | 12 | . | CASNGQNYEQYF
TRBV4-3 | 16 | . | CASSQRTTAEGYEQFF
TRBV4-2 | 16 | . | CASSQESSGGPDTQYF
TRBV5-1 | 14 | . | CASSLGTGAYEQYF
TRBV28 | 15 | . | CASSLSGGLTYEQYF
TRBV30 | 13 | . | CAWRGTSINEQFF
TRBV27 | 13 | . | CASSSGSLYEQYF
TRBV2 | 13 | . | CASMGRAEETQYF
TRBV29-1 | 17 | . | CSVDRGLAGVGTDTQYF
TRBV27 | 14 | . | CASSFRDPRYEQYF